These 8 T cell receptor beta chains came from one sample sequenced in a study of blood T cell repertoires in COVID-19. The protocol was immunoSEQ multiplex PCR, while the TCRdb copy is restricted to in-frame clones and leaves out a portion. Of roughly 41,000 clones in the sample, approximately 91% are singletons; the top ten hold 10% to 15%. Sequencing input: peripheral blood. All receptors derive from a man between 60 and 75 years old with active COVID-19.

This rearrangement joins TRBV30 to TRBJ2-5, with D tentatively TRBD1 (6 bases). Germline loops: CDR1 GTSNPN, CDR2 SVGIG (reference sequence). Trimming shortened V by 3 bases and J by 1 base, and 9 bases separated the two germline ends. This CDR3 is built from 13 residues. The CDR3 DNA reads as TGTGCCTGGAGCGGACAGACCCAAGAGACCCAGTACTTC. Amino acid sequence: CAWSGQTQETQYF.

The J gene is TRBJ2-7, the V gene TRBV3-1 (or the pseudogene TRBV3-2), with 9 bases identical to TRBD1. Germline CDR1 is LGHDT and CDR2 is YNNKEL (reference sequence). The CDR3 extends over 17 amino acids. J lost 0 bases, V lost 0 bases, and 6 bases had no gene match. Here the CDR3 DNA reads TGTGCCAGCAGCCAAGACCTCGGACAGGGGAGCTCCTACGAGCAGTACTTC. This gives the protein CASSQDLGQGSSYEQYF.

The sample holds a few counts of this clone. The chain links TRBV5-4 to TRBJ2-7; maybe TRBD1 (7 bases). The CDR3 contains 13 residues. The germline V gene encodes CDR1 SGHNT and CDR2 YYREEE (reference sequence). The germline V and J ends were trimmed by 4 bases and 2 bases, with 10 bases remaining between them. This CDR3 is CASSPGGPYEQYF. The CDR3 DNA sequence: TGTGCCAGCAGCCCAGGGGGGCCCTACGAGCAGTACTTC.

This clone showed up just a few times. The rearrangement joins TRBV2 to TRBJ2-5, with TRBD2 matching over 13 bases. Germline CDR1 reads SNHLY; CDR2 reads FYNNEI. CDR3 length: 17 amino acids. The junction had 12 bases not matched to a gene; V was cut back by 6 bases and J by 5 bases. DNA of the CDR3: TGTGCCAGCAGGGATACAGGACTAGCGGGAGTGGCGGAGACCCAGTACTTC. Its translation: CASRDTGLAGVAETQYF.

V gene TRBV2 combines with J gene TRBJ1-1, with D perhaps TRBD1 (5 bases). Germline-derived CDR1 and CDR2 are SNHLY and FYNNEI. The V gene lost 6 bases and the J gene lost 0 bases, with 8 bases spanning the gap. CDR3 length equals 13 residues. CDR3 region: CASRLQVNTEAFF. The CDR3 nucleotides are TGTGCCAGCAGATTACAGGTGAACACTGAAGCTTTCTTT.

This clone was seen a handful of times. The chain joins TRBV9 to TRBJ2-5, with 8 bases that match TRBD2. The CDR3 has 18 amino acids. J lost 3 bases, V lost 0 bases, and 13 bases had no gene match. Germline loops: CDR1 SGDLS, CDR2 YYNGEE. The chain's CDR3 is CASSVEALNSGNEETQYF. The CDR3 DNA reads TGTGCCAGCAGCGTAGAGGCCCTGAATAGCGGGAACGAAGAGACCCAGTACTTC.

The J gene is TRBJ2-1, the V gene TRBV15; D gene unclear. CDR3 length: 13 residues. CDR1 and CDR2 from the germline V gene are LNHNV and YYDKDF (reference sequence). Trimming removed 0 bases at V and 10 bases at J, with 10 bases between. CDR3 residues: CATSRDLGSEQFF. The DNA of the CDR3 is TGTGCCACCAGCAGAGATCTCGGTTCCGAGCAGTTCTTC.

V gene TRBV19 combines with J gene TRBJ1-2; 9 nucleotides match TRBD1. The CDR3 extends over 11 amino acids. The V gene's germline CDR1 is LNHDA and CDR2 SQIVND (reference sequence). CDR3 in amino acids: CATGGVYGYTF. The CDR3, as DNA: TGTGCGACAGGGGGTGTCTATGGCTACACCTTC.